This T cell receptor beta chain was obtained from a study of blood T cells in healthy people across ages. The V gene's germline CDR1 is LNHDA and CDR2 SQIVND (reference sequence). The CDR3 loop spans 14 amino acids. J lost 3 bases, V lost 3 bases, and 4 bases had no gene match. Each sample used at least 6.5 million PBMCs. With respect to this clonotype: Its specificity is not known.

Together with a sample-barcoded 5' primer, a J-beta primer mix was included in a second PCR lasting 7 to 11 cycles. Via MiXCR, TCRdb re-called the 5' RACE reads, giving one row per CDR3 protein. The table shows hundreds of thousands of distinct CDR3 sequences, with more than 25% occurring only once. Notes on the study in general: The recorded TCR beta diversity per million T cells decreased in a roughly linear manner with age. Nothing was known about donor CMV status, and this possibly confounded expanded clonotype changes.

This TCR came from a woman of 80 years or more in good health. The chain links TRBV19 to TRBJ2-7, with 8 bases matching TRBD1. The sample comprised blood. DNA for the CDR3: TGTGCCAGTAGTATTCCAGGGGGCGGCTACGAGCAGTACTTC. Amino acids: CASSIPGGGYEQYF.